This passage covers 22 T cell receptor beta chains from one sample sequenced in a study of T cell responses to AZD1222 COVID-19 vaccine. The table came from immunoSEQ multiplex PCR; TCRdb's copy has only in-frame clones and leaves some out. The table has 110,000 to 150,000 clones, roughly 90% seen once. Sequencing used peripheral blood, obtained on day 0 of AZD1222 vaccination. These receptors came from an adult in good health.

This clone came up a few times. This chain connects TRBV6-5 to TRBJ2-5; possibly TRBD2 for D (6 bases). CDR1 and CDR2 from the germline V gene are MNHEY and SVGAGI. The length of the CDR3 is 11 residues. Trimming shortened V by 0 bases and J by 12 bases, and 8 bases separated the two germline ends. In nucleotides, the CDR3 is TGTGCCAGCAGTTACTCAGGCGGGGAGTACTTC. It is translated as CASSYSGGEYF.

This chain links TRBV4-2 with TRBJ1-5, with a weak D call TRBD1 (5 bases). Between the trimmed V and J ends, which lost 0 bases and 3 bases, there was a span of 6 bases. The CDR3 runs 14 residues. CDR1 is LGHNA and CDR2 is YNFKEQ in the germline V gene. CDR3 coding DNA: TGTGCCAGCAGCCAAGAGGGGCACAATCAGCCCCAGCATTTT. Its translation is CASSQEGHNQPQHF.

The chain recombines TRBV2 with TRBJ2-5; 7 bases line up with TRBD1. Germline V gives CDR1 SNHLY, CDR2 FYNNEI. V lost 8 bases to trimming and J lost 2 bases; unmatched junction nucleotides: 8. This CDR3 has 14 amino acids. The CDR3 nucleotides are TGTGCCAGCGTACAGGGGTTAGGGCAAGAGACCCAGTACTTC. Translated, it gives CASVQGLGQETQYF. Together with reference TRBV2 and TRBJ2-5, the CDR3 gives the full variable domain: EPEVTQTPSHQVTQMGQEVILRCVPISNHLYFYWYRQILGQKVEFLVSFYNNEISEKSEIFDDQFSVERPDGSNFTLKIRSTKLEDSAMYFCASVQGLGQETQYFGPGTRLLVL.

The chain has TRBV6-4 and TRBJ1-2; TRBD1 aligns across 12 bases. The CDR3 consists of 15 residues. Germline V gene lookup returns CDR1 MRHNA and CDR2 SNTAGT. Trimming took 5 bases from V and 6 from J; bases not matched to a gene: 7. The CDR3 DNA reads as TGTGCCAGCAGTAAGGGACAGGGGGCGATGGATGGCTACACCTTC. Residues: CASSKGQGAMDGYTF.

The gene calls are TRBV7-2 and TRBJ2-2; 7 positions agree with TRBD2. Trimming cost V 1 base and J 9 bases; bases outside gene matches: 5. The CDR3 is made up of 14 amino acids. CDR1 and CDR2 (germline): SGHTA, FQGNSA. The chain's CDR3 is CASSLGRRERELFF. The CDR3 nucleotides read TGTGCCAGCAGCTTAGGTCGGCGGGAGAGGGAGCTGTTTTTT.

The gene calls are TRBV30 and TRBJ1-1; D uncertain. Germline CDR1 reads GTSNPN; CDR2 reads SVGIG (reference sequence). With 5 bases removed from V and 3 bases from J, the gap between germline ends came to 7 bases. There are 11 residues in the CDR3. Here the CDR3 reads CAWGAYTEAFF. CDR3 DNA sequence: TGTGCCTGGGGTGCGTACACTGAAGCTTTCTTT.

This clone was recorded a few times. One end of the junction is discordant with germline, which a read error may explain. The chain employs TRBV30 and TRBJ1-2, with D hard to call. CDR3 length equals 10 residues. In germline, CDR1 is GTSNPN, CDR2 SVGIG (reference sequence). The CDR3 spells CAWSGMISRF. CDR3 DNA sequence: TGTGCCTGGAGTGGGATGATTTCCCGGTTC. Full variable domain (remainder filled in from reference TRBV30 and TRBJ1-2): SQTIHQWPATLVQPVGSPLSLECTVEGTSNPNLYWYRQAAGRGLQLLFYSVGIGQISSEVPQNLSASRPQDRQFILSSKKLLLSDSGFYLCAWSGMISRFGSGTRLTVV.

V and J are TRBV9 and TRBJ2-7; 8 bases agree with TRBD2. J gave up 6 bases and V 0 bases, and 5 bases lay outside the gene matches. The CDR3 is 14 residues long. Germline V CDR1 and CDR2: SGDLS, YYNGEE. CDR3 protein: CASSVGSLAGEQYF. CDR3 DNA: TGTGCCAGCAGCGTAGGGTCTCTAGCGGGCGAGCAGTACTTC.

This sequence joins TRBV30 and TRBJ2-2; the D gene is possibly TRBD2 (5 bases). The CDR3 totals 11 residues. From germline, CDR1 is GTSNPN and CDR2 SVGIG (reference sequence). The ends were cut back, 3 bases at V and 8 bases at J, with 7 bases in the middle. The CDR3 DNA reads as TGTGCCTGGAGGAGAGGGGGGGAGCTGTTTTTT. This encodes CAWRRGGELFF.

This sequence joins TRBV27 and TRBJ1-6; weak D call: TRBD1 (6 bases). CDR1 MNHEY and CDR2 SMNVEV come from the germline V gene (reference sequence). CDR3 length equals 13 residues. V lost 3 bases to trimming and J lost 9 bases, with 9 bases between them. CDR3 in amino acids: CASSFRGGSPLHF. The CDR3 region has the DNA TGTGCCAGCAGTTTCAGGGGCGGTTCACCCCTCCACTTT.

V and J are TRBV11-2 and TRBJ2-7; 9 bases fit TRBD1. CDR3 length: 14 amino acids. Trimming removed 3 bases from V and 5 bases from J; junction bases left unmatched: 5. Per germline, CDR1 SGHAT and CDR2 FQNNGV. The CDR3 loop reads CASSFRTGGHEQYF. CDR3 bases: TGTGCCAGCAGCTTCAGAACAGGGGGCCACGAGCAGTACTTC.

By sample share, this clone is medium-sized (0.01 to 0.1%). The gene calls are TRBV11-2 and TRBJ2-1; TRBD2 matches at 9 bases. This CDR3 has 14 residues. V shed 3 bases, J shed 12 bases, and the junction held 9 bases outside the gene matches. Germline lookup yields CDR1 SGHAT and CDR2 FQNNGV. The CDR3 coding sequence is TGTGCCAGCAGCTTGGGTAATAGCGGGAGTAGGCAGTTCTTC. It codes for CASSLGNSGSRQFF.

V usage is TRBV6-4 and J usage is TRBJ2-7; TRBD1 matches 7 bases. The CDR3 covers 15 residues. V dropped 6 bases and J dropped 5; count of bases not matched to a gene: 13. Per the germline V gene, CDR1 is MRHNA and CDR2 is SNTAGT. The CDR3 sequence is CASRYDRVLSHEQYF. In nucleotides, the CDR3 is TGTGCCAGCAGGTACGACAGGGTGTTATCCCACGAGCAGTACTTC.

The DNA for the CDR3 is TGTGCCAGCAGCTTGGAGCGGTCCAATGAGCAGTTCTTC. It specifies CASSLERSNEQFF. The chain couples TRBV5-4 to TRBJ2-1; a weak D match, TRBD2 (5 bases). CDR1 and CDR2 (germline): SGHNT, YYREEE (reference sequence). This CDR3 comprises 13 residues. The V end was cut by 0 bases, the J end by 6 bases, with 7 bases between.

The chain has TRBV4-2 and TRBJ1-2; 7 bases match TRBD1. Losses at the gene ends were 1 base for V and 5 bases for J; bases not matched to a gene: 7. The germline CDR1 and CDR2 sequences are LGHNA and YNFKEQ. This CDR3 has 15 residues. The CDR3 loop is CASSQGQGSEYGYTF. The CDR3 DNA reads as TGTGCCAGCAGCCAAGGACAGGGTTCGGAGTATGGCTACACCTTC.

The chain links TRBV9 to TRBJ1-3; D remains unclear. Germline V gives CDR1 SGDLS, CDR2 YYNGEE. V lost 0 bases to trimming and J lost 8 bases, with 9 bases between them. The CDR3 has 13 residues. The CDR3 region has the DNA TGTGCCAGCAGCGTAGGGGCAGACTACACCATATATTTT. Translating it yields CASSVGADYTIYF.

The chain carries TRBV6-5 and TRBJ2-6; either TRBD1 or TRBD2 may fit D (6 bases each). The V and J ends lost 10 bases and 1 base respectively, with 11 bases between them. The germline V gene has CDR1 MNHEY and CDR2 SVGAGI. The CDR3 runs 14 residues. Written as DNA, the CDR3 is TGTGCCATCAAGGGGGGTTCTGGGGCCAACGTCCTGACTTTC. This codes for CAIKGGSGANVLTF.

This rearrangement joins TRBV7-6 to TRBJ1-4, with D maybe TRBD1 (5 bases). Germline V CDR1 and CDR2: SGHVS, FNYEAQ. V lost 5 bases and J 6 bases, leaving 16 bases between the germline ends. This CDR3 is built from 15 residues. The CDR3 spells CASSGATAKDEKLFF. The CDR3 coding sequence is TGTGCCAGCAGCGGGGCTACAGCTAAAGATGAAAAACTGTTTTTT.

V usage is TRBV9 and J usage is TRBJ2-5, with 10 positions matching TRBD2. The CDR3 spans 18 residues. The trim removed 0 bases at V and 3 bases at J, leaving 11 bases unmatched. CDR1 and CDR2 (germline): SGDLS, YYNGEE. The CDR3 coding sequence is TGTGCCAGCAGCGTAGAGGGTCTAGCGGGAGCCCAGAAAGAGACCCAGTACTTC. This gives the protein CASSVEGLAGAQKETQYF. The full variable domain, rest sourced from reference TRBV9 and TRBJ2-5, is DSGVTQTPKHLITATGQRVTLRCSPRSGDLSVYWYQQSLDQGLQFLIQYYNGEERAKGNILERFSAQQFPDLHSELNLSSLELGDSALYFCASSVEGLAGAQKETQYFGPGTRLLVL.

This chain links TRBV19 with TRBJ2-2, with D tentatively TRBD2 (6 bases). Germline V gene lookup returns CDR1 LNHDA and CDR2 SQIVND (reference sequence). The germline V and J ends were trimmed by 3 bases and 2 bases, with 16 bases remaining between them. CDR3 length: 17 amino acids. CDR3 residues: CASSIPMGAGNTGELFF. The CDR3 nucleotides are TGTGCCAGTAGTATCCCCATGGGTGCGGGAAACACCGGGGAGCTGTTTTTT.

J is TRBJ2-7 and V is TRBV11-2; weak D call: TRBD2 (6 bases). Trimming pared 1 base from V and 2 bases from J, leaving 18 bases between. The V gene's germline CDR1 is SGHAT and CDR2 FQNNGV. The CDR3 is 17 residues long. The DNA for the CDR3 is TGTGCCAGCAGCTTAGGGGGGGTTGGCGGGACCACCTACGAGCAGTACTTC. As protein: CASSLGGVGGTTYEQYF.

The chain links TRBV4-2 to TRBJ2-2; 8 nucleotides agree with TRBD2. Germline trimming cut 0 bases from V and 3 bases from J; bases unmatched to any gene: 6. The CDR3 loop spans 17 amino acids. Germline V gene data show CDR1 as LGHNA and CDR2 as YNFKEQ. The CDR3 sequence: CASSQEDGRVYTGELFF. For the CDR3, the DNA is TGTGCCAGCAGCCAAGAGGACGGGAGGGTCTACACCGGGGAGCTGTTTTTT.